This TCR beta chain originates from a study of somatic mutations in cytotoxic T cells in rheumatoid arthritis. The table came from immunoSEQ multiplex PCR; TCRdb's copy has only in-frame clones and leaves some out. The table records under 20,000 clones, under 80% of them present only once. After removal of 1 base from V and 2 bases from J, the junction contained 2 bases not matched to a gene. Germline V lookup: CDR1 SEHNR, CDR2 FQNEAQ (reference sequence). The CDR3 has 15 residues. The gene calls are TRBV7-9 and TRBJ2-3, with TRBD1 matching over 8 bases. The origin of this receptor is an adult with rheumatoid arthritis. The source material was CD8+ T cells sorted from blood. The CDR3 protein is CASSLGQGNTDTQYF. CDR3 DNA sequence: TGTGCCAGCAGCTTAGGACAGGGGAACACAGATACGCAGTATTTT.